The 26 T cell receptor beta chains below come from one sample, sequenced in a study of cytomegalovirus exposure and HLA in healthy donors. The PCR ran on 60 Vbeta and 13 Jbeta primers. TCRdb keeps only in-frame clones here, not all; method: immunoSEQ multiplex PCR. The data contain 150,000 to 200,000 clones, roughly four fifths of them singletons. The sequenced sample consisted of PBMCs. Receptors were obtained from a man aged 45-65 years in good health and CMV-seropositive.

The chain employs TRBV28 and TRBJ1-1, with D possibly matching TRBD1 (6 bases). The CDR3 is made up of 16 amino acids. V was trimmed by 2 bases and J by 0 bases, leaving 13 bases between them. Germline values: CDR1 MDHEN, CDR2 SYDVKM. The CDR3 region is CASSLVGQYMNTEAFF. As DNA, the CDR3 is TGTGCCAGCAGTTTAGTAGGACAGTATATGAACACTGAAGCTTTCTTT.

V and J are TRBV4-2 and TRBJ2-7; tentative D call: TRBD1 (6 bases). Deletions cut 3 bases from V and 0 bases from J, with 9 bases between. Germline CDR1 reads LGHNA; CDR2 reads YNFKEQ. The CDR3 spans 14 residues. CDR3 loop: CASSHRDNSYEQYF. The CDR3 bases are TGTGCCAGCAGCCACCGGGACAACTCCTACGAGCAGTACTTC.

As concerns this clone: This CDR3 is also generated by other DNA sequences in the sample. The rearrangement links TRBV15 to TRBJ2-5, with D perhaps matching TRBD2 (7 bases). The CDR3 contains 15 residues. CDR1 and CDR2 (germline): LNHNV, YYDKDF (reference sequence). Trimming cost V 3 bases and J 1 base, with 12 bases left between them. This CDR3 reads CATSRGAGAQETQYF. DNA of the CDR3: TGTGCCACCAGCAGGGGGGCGGGGGCCCAAGAGACCCAGTACTTC.

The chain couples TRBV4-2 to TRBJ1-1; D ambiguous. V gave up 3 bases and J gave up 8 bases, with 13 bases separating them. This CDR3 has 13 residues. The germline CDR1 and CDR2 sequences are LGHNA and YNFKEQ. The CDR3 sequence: CASSHATTGEAFF. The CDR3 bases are TGTGCCAGCAGCCACGCTACTACGGGGGAAGCTTTCTTT.

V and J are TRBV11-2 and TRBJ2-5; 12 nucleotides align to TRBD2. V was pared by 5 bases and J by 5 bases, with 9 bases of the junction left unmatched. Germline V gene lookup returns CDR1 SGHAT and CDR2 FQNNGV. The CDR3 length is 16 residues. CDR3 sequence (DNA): TGTGCCAGCAGCCCTCTGACTAGCGGGAGTTCGGAGACCCAGTACTTC. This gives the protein CASSPLTSGSSETQYF. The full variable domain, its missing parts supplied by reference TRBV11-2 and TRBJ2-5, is EAGVAQSPRYKIIEKRQSVAFWCNPISGHATLYWYQQILGQGPKLLIQFQNNGVVDDSQLPKDRFSAERLKGVDSTLKIQPAKLEDSAVYLCASSPLTSGSSETQYFGPGTRLLVL.

CDR3 region: CAWSEGALYTEAFF. The CDR3 coding sequence is TGTGCCTGGAGTGAGGGGGCCTTATACACTGAAGCTTTCTTT. The J gene is TRBJ1-1, the V gene TRBV30; 7 nucleotides agree with TRBD1. The CDR3 length is 14 residues. Germline lookup yields CDR1 GTSNPN and CDR2 SVGIG (reference sequence). Unmatched junction bases numbered 5, after V lost 1 base and J lost 3 bases.

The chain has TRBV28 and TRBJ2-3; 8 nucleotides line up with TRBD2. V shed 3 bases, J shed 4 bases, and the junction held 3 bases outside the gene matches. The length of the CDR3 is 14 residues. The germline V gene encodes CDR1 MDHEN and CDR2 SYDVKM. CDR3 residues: CASSFRAGADTQYF. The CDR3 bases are TGTGCCAGCAGTTTCCGAGCGGGGGCAGATACGCAGTATTTT.

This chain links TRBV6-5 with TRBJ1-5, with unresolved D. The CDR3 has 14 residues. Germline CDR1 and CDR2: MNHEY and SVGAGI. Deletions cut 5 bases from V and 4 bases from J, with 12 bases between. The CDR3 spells CASSLGVPNQPQHF. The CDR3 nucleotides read TGTGCCAGCAGTCTCGGTGTACCTAATCAGCCCCAGCATTTT.

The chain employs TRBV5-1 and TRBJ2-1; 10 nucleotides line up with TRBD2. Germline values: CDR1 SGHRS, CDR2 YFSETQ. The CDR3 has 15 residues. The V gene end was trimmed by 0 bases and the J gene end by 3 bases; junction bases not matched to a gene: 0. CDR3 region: CASSLGLAGYNEQFF. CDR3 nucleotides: TGCGCCAGCAGCTTGGGACTAGCGGGCTACAATGAGCAGTTCTTC.

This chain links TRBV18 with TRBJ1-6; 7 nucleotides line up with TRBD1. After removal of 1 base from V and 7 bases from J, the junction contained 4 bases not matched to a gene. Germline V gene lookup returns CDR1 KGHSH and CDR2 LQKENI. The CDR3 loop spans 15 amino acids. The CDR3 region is CASSPLGQVNSPLHF. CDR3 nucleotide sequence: TGTGCCAGCTCACCACTCGGACAGGTGAATTCACCCCTCCACTTT. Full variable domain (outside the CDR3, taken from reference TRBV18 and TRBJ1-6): NAGVMQNPRHLVRRRGQEARLRCSPMKGHSHVYWYRQLPEEGLKFMVYLQKENIIDESGMPKERFSAEFPKEGPSILRIQQVVRGDSAAYFCASSPLGQVNSPLHFGNGTRLTVT.

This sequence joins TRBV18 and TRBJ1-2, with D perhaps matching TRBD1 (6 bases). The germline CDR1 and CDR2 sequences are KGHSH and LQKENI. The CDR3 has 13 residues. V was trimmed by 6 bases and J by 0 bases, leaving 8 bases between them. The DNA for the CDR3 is TGTGCCAGCTCGCAGGGGACTAACTATGGCTACACCTTC. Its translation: CASSQGTNYGYTF.

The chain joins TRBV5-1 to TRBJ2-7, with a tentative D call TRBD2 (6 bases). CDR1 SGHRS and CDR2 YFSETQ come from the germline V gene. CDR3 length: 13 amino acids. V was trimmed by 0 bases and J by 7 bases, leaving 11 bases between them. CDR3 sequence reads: CASSLAVGREQYF. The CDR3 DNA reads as TGCGCCAGCAGCTTGGCGGTGGGGAGGGAGCAGTACTTC.

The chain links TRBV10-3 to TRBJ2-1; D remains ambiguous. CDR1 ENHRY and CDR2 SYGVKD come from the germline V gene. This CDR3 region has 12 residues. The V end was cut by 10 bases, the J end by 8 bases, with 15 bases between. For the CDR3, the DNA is TGTGCCACCGCCAACAGTTACCATGAGCAGTTCTTC. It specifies CATANSYHEQFF.

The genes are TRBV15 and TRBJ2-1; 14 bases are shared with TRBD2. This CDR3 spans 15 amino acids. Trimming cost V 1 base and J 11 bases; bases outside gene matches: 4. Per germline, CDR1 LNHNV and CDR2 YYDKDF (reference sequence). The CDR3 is CATSRAGTSGSKQFF. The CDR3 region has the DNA TGTGCCACCAGCAGAGCCGGGACTAGCGGGAGCAAGCAGTTCTTC.

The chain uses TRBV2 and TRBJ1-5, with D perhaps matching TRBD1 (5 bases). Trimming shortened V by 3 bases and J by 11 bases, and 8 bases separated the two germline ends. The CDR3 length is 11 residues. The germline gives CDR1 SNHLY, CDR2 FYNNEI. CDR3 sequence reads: CASSDPGAQHF. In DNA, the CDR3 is TGTGCCAGCAGTGACCCGGGGGCCCAGCATTTT.

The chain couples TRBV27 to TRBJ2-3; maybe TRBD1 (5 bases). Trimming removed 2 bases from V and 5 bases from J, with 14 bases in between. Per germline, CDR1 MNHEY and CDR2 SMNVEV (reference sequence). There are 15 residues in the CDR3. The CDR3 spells CASSLGQGSRDTQYF. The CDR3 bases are TGTGCCAGCAGTTTAGGGCAGGGAAGTCGAGATACGCAGTATTTT.

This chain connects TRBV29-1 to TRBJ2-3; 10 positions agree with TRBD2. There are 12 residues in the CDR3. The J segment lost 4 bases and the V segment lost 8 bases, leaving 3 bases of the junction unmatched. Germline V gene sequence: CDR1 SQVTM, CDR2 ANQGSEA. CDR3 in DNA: TGCAGCTCAGCGGGAGGGCCAGATACGCAGTATTTT. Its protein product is CSSAGGPDTQYF.

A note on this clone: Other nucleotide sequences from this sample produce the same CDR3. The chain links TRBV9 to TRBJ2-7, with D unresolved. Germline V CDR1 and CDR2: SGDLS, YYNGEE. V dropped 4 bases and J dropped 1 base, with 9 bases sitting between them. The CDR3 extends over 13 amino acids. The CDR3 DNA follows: TGTGCCAGCAGCCCTCCTTCTTCCTACGAGCAGTACTTC. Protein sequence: CASSPPSSYEQYF.

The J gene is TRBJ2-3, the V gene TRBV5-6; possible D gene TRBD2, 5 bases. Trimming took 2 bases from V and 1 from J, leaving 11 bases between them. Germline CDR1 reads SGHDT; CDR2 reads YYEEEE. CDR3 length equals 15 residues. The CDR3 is CASSLGWTGTDTQYF. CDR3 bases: TGTGCCAGCAGCTTAGGTTGGACTGGCACAGATACGCAGTATTTT.

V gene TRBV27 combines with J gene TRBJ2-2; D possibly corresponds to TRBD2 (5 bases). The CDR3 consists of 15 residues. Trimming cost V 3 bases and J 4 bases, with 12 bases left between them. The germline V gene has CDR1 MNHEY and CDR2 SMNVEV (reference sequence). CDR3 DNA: TGTGCCAGCAGTTTTGCGGGCCCTCGCACCGGGGAGCTGTTTTTT. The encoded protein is CASSFAGPRTGELFF.

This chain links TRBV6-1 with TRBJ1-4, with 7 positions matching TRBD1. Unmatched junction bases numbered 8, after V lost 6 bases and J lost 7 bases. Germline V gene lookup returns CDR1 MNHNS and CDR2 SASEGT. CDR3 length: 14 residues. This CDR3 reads CASSGPTGSEKLFF. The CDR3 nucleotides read TGTGCCAGCAGCGGGCCGACAGGGAGTGAAAAACTGTTTTTT.

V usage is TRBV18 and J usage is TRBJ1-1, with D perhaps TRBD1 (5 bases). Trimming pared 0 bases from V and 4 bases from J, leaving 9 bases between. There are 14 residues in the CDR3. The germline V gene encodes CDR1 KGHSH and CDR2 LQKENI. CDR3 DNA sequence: TGTGCCAGCTCACCACCGTCGGGGGGCACTGAAGCTTTCTTT. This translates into CASSPPSGGTEAFF. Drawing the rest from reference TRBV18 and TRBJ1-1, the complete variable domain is NAGVMQNPRHLVRRRGQEARLRCSPMKGHSHVYWYRQLPEEGLKFMVYLQKENIIDESGMPKERFSAEFPKEGPSILRIQQVVRGDSAAYFCASSPPSGGTEAFFGQGTRLTVV.

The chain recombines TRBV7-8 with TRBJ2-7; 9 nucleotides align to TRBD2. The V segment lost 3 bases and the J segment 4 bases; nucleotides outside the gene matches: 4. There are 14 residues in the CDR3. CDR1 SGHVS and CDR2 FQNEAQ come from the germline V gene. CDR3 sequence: CASSLTSGAYEQYF. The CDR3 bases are TGTGCCAGCAGCTTGACTAGCGGAGCTTACGAGCAGTACTTC.

CDR3 sequence reads: CASSPTTGVQETQYF. The DNA for the CDR3 is TGTGCCAGCAGCCCTACGACAGGAGTCCAAGAGACCCAGTACTTC. V is TRBV7-3 and J is TRBJ2-5; D perhaps matches TRBD1 (6 bases). CDR1 and CDR2 (germline): SGHTA, FQGTGA. The CDR3 runs to 15 residues. V was shortened by 5 bases and J by 1 base, with 14 bases between the two germline ends.

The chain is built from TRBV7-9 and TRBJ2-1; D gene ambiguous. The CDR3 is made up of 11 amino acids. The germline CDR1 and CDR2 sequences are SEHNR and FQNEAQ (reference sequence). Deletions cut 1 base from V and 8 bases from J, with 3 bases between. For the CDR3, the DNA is TGTGCCAGCAGCTTAGTCGATGAGCAGTTCTTC. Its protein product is CASSLVDEQFF.

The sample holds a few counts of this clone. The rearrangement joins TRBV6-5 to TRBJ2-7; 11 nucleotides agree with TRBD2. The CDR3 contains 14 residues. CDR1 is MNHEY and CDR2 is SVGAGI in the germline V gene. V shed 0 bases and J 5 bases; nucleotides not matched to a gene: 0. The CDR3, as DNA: TGTGCCAGCAGTTACTCGACTAGCGGGAACGAGCAGTACTTC. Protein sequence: CASSYSTSGNEQYF.